This T cell receptor beta chain was identified in a study of lymphopenia after photon versus proton radiotherapy. Germline loops: CDR1 SNHLY, CDR2 FYNNEI. V was pared by 1 base and J by 7 bases, with 2 bases of the junction left unmatched. CDR3 length equals 13 residues. Sequencing was performed with immunoSEQ multiplex PCR; in TCRdb, only in-frame clones are kept and a portion is missing. The data hold around 24,000 clones, with more than 70% observed a single time. This clone was observed a few times. The rearrangement uses TRBV2 and TRBJ1-2; 8 nucleotides line up with TRBD1. The TCR originated in a man aged 30 to 39 with gastric cancer. The source material was peripheral blood, sampled from a patient treated with photon-based radiotherapy. The CDR3 is CASSEVQGAGYTF. As DNA, the CDR3 is TGTGCCAGCAGTGAAGTCCAGGGGGCTGGCTACACCTTC.